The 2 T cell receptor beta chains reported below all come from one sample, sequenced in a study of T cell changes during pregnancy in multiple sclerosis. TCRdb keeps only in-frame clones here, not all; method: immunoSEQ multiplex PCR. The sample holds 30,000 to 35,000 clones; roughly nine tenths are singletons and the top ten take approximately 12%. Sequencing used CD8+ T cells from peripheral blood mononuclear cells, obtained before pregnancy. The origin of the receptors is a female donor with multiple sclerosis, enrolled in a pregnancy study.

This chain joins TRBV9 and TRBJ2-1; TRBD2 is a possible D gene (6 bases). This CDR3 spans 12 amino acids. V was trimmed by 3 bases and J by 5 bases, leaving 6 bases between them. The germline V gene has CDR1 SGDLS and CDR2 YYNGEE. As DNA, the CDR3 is TGTGCCAGCAGCGGGGGGGACAATGAGCAGTTCTTC. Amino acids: CASSGGDNEQFF.

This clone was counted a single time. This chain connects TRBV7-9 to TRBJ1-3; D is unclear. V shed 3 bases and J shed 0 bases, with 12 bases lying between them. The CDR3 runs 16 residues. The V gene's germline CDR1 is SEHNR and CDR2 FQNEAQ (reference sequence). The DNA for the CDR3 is TGTGCCAGCAGCTTCTCCGGACTATACTCTGGAAACACCATATATTTT. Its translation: CASSFSGLYSGNTIYF.